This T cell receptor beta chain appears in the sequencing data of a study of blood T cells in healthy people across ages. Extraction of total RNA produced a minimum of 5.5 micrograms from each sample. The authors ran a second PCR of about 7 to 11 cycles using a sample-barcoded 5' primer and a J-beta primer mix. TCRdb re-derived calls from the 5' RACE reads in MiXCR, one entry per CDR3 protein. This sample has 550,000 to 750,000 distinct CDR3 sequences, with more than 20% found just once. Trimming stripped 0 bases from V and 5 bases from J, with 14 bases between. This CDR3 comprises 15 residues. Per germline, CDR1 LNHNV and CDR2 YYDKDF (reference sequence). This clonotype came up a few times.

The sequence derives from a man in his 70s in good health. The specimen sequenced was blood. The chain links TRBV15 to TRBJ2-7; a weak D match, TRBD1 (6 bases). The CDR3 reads CATSRDPHRANEQYF. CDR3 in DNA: TGTGCCACCAGCAGAGATCCACACAGGGCCAACGAGCAGTACTTC.